Listed below are T cell receptor beta chains from one sample, sequenced in a study of OX40 agonist ivuxolimab in advanced cancers. The protocol was immunoSEQ multiplex PCR, while the TCRdb copy is restricted to in-frame clones and leaves out a portion. The data contain 40,000 to 60,000 clones, 79% of them singletons. The sample consisted of CD4+ or CD8+ T cells sorted from blood, taken in a trial of the OX40 agonist ivuxolimab. The receptors were sampled from an adult with an advanced solid tumor such as melanoma, head and neck, liver or kidney cancer. Each CDR3 is given with its conserved first and last residue. D genes are given only for firm matches. Not all rows give a size; the values are once, few, many and, for expanded clones, a class.

DNA: TGTGCCAGCACTCCGGGACAGGGGGCGAACACTGAAGCTTTCTTT
CDR3: CASTPGQGANTEAFF
J: TRBJ1-1
size: NA
D: TRBD1
V: TRBV6-6

DNA: TGTGCCAGCTCACCCCAGAAGGACACTGAAGCTTTCTTT
CDR3: CASSPQKDTEAFF
J: TRBJ1-1
size: NA
D: NA
V: TRBV18

DNA: TGTGCCTGGAGTCGTTATGGGACTAGCGGGGTTGAGCAGTTCTTC
CDR3: CAWSRYGTSGVEQFF
J: TRBJ2-1
size: once
D: TRBD2
V: TRBV30

DNA: TGTGCCAGCATCCCCCAAAAAGTCTCTGGAAACACCATATATTTT
CDR3: CASIPQKVSGNTIYF
J: TRBJ1-3
size: NA
D: NA
V: TRBV7-9

DNA: TGTGCCAGCAGCTTAACCCCCACAGATGGCGGGGAGCTGTTTTTT
CDR3: CASSLTPTDGGELFF
J: TRBJ2-2
size: NA
D: NA
V: TRBV7-3

DNA: TGTGCCAGCAGCTTAGAAGATACGCAGTATTTT
CDR3: CASSLEDTQYF
J: TRBJ2-3
size: NA
D: NA
V: TRBV7-2

DNA: TGTGCCAGCAGCTTACAGCGGGGGATCGCAGATACGCAGTATTTT
CDR3: CASSLQRGIADTQYF
J: TRBJ2-3
size: NA
D: TRBD2
V: TRBV7-9

DNA: TGTGCCAGCTCACCGCTACCAGGTTTGGGGGGCTACACCTTC
CDR3: CASSPLPGLGGYTF
J: TRBJ1-2
size: NA
D: NA
V: TRBV18

DNA: TGCAGCGTCGGACAGGGGGGCGGCACCGGGGAGCTGTTTTTT
CDR3: CSVGQGGGTGELFF
J: TRBJ2-2
size: once
D: TRBD1
V: TRBV29-1

DNA: TGTGCCAGCAGCCCAGGGCGGGGTGAGACCCAGTACTTC
CDR3: CASSPGRGETQYF
J: TRBJ2-5
size: NA
D: NA
V: TRBV7-2

DNA: TGTGCCAGTGGTGAGGGGCAGGGAATCGGGGAGCTGTTTTTT
CDR3: CASGEGQGIGELFF
J: TRBJ2-2
size: few
D: NA
V: TRBV19

DNA: TGTGCCATCAGCAAATCGGGTCGGGTTTACGAGCAGTACTTC
CDR3: CAISKSGRVYEQYF
J: TRBJ2-7
size: few
D: NA
V: TRBV10-3

DNA: TGTGCCAGCAGTCCCGAGGAGGCAACTAATGAAAAACTGTTTTTT
CDR3: CASSPEEATNEKLFF
J: TRBJ1-4
size: NA
D: NA
V: TRBV6-1

DNA: TGTGCCAGCAGCTTAGTCCGTCCCCCCTACGAGCAGTACTTC
CDR3: CASSLVRPPYEQYF
J: TRBJ2-7
size: NA
D: NA
V: TRBV7-9

DNA: TGTGCCAGCAGTAAAAGGAATGAGCAGTTCTTC
CDR3: CASSKRNEQFF
J: TRBJ2-1
size: NA
D: NA
V: TRBV6-6

DNA: TGTGCCAGCTCACCCGGGGGGGACTATGGCTACACCTTC
CDR3: CASSPGGDYGYTF
J: TRBJ1-2
size: NA
D: NA
V: TRBV18

DNA: TGTGCCAGCAGCTTAGGGGGCGCGGGTAACACCGGGGAGCTGTTTTTT
CDR3: CASSLGGAGNTGELFF
J: TRBJ2-2
size: NA
D: NA
V: TRBV11-2

DNA: TGTGCCAGCAGTTTATGGGACACCAAAAACATTCAGTACTTC
CDR3: CASSLWDTKNIQYF
J: TRBJ2-4
size: NA
D: NA
V: TRBV28

DNA: TGTGCCAGCAGTTCTCGGCCCACCAGACCTCCGGGACAGGGGTTC
CDR3: CASSSRPTRPPGQGF
J: TRBJ1-2
size: NA
D: TRBD1
V: TRBV5-8

DNA: TGTGCCACCAGACTCGGGAGCAATCAGCCCCAGCATTTT
CDR3: CATRLGSNQPQHF
J: TRBJ1-5
size: few
D: NA
V: TRBV28

DNA: TGCGCCAGCAGCCAAGGGACTAGCGGGTTTCAGAGGAACGGGGAGCTGTTTTTT
CDR3: CASSQGTSGFQRNGELFF
J: TRBJ2-2
size: NA
D: TRBD2
V: TRBV4-3

DNA: TGTGCCACCAGCAGCGGCGGGACAGGGGGCTTTTGGGAGACCCAGTACTTC
CDR3: CATSSGGTGGFWETQYF
J: TRBJ2-5
size: NA
D: TRBD1
V: TRBV15

DNA: TGCAGCGTGACGGGGTACGGCACTGAAGCTTTCTTT
CDR3: CSVTGYGTEAFF
J: TRBJ1-1
size: NA
D: NA
V: TRBV29-1

DNA: TGTGCCAGCAGCTTAGCCCAAGTTAACTATGGCTACACCTTC
CDR3: CASSLAQVNYGYTF
J: TRBJ1-2
size: NA
D: NA
V: TRBV7-2

DNA: TGTGCCAGTAGTATAGATGGGAAAGTCCTTGCTAACTATGGCTACACCTTC
CDR3: CASSIDGKVLANYGYTF
J: TRBJ1-2
size: NA
D: NA
V: TRBV19

DNA: TGCGCCAGCAGCTTGGTACAGGGAGGAGGCTCACCCCTCCACTTT
CDR3: CASSLVQGGGSPLHF
J: TRBJ1-6
size: NA
D: NA
V: TRBV5-1

DNA: TGTGCCAGCAGTTACACAAAGATGGGGGGGAGGGGGGAGCTGTTTTTT
CDR3: CASSYTKMGGRGELFF
J: TRBJ2-2
size: few
D: TRBD2
V: TRBV6-5

DNA: TGCAGCGACCGGGACACTACTAACAATGAGCAGTTCTTC
CDR3: CSDRDTTNNEQFF
J: TRBJ2-1
size: NA
D: NA
V: TRBV29-1

DNA: TGTGCCAGCAGCTTAGGGTCAGGGAACACCGGGGAGCTGTTTTTT
CDR3: CASSLGSGNTGELFF
J: TRBJ2-2
size: NA
D: NA
V: TRBV7-9

DNA: TGTGCCATCACCCAAGGGACAGGGCTCAACTCTGGAAACACCATATATTTT
CDR3: CAITQGTGLNSGNTIYF
J: TRBJ1-3
size: once
D: TRBD1
V: TRBV10-3